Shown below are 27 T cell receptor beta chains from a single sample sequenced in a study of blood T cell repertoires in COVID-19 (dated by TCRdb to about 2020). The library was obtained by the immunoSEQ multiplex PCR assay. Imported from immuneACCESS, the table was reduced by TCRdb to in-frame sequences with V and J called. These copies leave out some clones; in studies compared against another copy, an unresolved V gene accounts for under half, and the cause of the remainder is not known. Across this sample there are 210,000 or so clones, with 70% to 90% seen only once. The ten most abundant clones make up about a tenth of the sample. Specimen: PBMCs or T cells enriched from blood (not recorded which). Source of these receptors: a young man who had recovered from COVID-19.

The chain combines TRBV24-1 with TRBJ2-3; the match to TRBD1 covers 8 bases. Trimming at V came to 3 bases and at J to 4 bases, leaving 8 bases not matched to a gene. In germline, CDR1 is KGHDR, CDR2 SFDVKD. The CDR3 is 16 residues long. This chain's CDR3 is CATSDAGTGGPDTQYF. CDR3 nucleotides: TGTGCCACCAGTGATGCCGGGACAGGAGGGCCAGATACGCAGTATTTT.

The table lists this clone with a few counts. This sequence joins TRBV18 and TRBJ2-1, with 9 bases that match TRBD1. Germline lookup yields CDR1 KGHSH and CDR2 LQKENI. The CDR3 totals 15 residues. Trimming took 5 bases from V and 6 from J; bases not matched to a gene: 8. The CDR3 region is CASSEWTGAVNEQFF. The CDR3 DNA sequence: TGTGCCAGCTCAGAATGGACAGGGGCGGTCAATGAGCAGTTCTTC.

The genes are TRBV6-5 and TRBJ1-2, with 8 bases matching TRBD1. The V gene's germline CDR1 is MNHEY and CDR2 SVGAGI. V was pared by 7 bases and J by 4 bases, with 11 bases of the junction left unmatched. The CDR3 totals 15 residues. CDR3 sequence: CASIPRGQGTYGYTF. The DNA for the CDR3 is TGTGCCAGCATCCCAAGAGGACAGGGTACCTATGGCTACACCTTC.

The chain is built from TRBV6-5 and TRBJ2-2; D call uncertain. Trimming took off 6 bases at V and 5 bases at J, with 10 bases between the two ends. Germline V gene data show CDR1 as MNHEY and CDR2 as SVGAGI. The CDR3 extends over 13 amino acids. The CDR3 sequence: CASSRPETGELFF. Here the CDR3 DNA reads TGTGCCAGCAGCCGCCCCGAGACCGGGGAGCTGTTTTTT.

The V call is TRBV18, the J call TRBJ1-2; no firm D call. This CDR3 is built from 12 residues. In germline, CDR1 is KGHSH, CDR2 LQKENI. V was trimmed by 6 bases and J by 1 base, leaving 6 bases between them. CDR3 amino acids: CASSEVNYGYTF. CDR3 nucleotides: TGTGCCAGCTCCGAGGTTAACTATGGCTACACCTTC.

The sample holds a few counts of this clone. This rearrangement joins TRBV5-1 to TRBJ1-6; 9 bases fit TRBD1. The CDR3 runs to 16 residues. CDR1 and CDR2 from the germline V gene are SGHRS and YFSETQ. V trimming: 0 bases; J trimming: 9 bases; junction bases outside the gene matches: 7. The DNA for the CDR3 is TGCGCCAGCAGCTTGGTATCTACAGGGGGCCTTTCACCCCTCCACTTT. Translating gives CASSLVSTGGLSPLHF.

CDR3 region: CASRRDRDRGRGELFF. For the CDR3, the DNA is TGTGCCAGCAGGAGAGACCGGGACAGGGGGCGCGGGGAGCTGTTTTTT. This chain joins TRBV27 and TRBJ2-2; 12 bases match TRBD1. Germline V gene lookup returns CDR1 MNHEY and CDR2 SMNVEV (reference sequence). The length of the CDR3 is 16 residues. V trimming: 6 bases; J trimming: 7 bases; junction bases outside the gene matches: 9.

CDR3: CASIPGSTNTGELFF. CDR3 DNA sequence: TGTGCCAGCATTCCAGGATCCACGAACACCGGGGAGCTGTTTTTT. This chain joins TRBV28 and TRBJ2-2; no clear D gene. Deletions cut 7 bases from V and 0 bases from J, with 12 bases between. Per germline, CDR1 MDHEN and CDR2 SYDVKM. This CDR3 is 15 amino acids long.

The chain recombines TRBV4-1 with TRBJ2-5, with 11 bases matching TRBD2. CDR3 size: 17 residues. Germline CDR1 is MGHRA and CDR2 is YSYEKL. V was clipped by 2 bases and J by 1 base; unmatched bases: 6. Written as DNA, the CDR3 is TGCGCCAGCAGCCAACAACTAGCGGGGGTAATCCAAGAGACCCAGTACTTC. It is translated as CASSQQLAGVIQETQYF.

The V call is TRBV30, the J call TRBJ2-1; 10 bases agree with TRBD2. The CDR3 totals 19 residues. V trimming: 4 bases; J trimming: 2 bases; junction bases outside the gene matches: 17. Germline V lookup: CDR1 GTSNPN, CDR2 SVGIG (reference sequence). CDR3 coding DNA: TGTGCCTGGATAGCCAGCGGGGGGGCGGGTAAAATTCCCTACAATGAGCAGTTCTTC. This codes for CAWIASGGAGKIPYNEQFF.

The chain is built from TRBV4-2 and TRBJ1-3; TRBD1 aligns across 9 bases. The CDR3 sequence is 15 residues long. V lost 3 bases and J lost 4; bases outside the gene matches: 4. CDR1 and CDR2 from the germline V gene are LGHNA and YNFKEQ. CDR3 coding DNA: TGTGCCAGCAGCCAGATACAGGGGGCGGGAAACACCATATATTTT. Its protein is CASSQIQGAGNTIYF.

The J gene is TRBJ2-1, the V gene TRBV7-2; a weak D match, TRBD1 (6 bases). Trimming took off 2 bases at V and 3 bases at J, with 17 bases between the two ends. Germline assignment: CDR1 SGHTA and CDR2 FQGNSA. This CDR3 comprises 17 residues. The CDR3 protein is CASSLYQGRVGYNEQFF. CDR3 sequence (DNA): TGTGCCAGCAGCTTATATCAGGGGCGGGTAGGCTACAATGAGCAGTTCTTC. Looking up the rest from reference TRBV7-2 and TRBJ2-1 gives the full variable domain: GAGVSQSPSNKVTEKGKDVELRCDPISGHTALYWYRQSLGQGLEFLIYFQGNSAPDKSGLPSDRFSAERTGGSVSTLTIQRTQQEDSAVYLCASSLYQGRVGYNEQFFGPGTRLTVL.

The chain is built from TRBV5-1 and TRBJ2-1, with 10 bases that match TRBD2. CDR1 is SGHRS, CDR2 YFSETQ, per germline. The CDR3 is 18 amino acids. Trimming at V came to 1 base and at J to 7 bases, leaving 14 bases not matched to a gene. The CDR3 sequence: CASSLTTGLAGVGNEQFF. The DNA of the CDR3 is TGCGCCAGCAGCTTGACAACGGGGCTAGCGGGAGTAGGGAATGAGCAGTTCTTC.

The CDR3 here is CASRGSLWEDHGYTF. The CDR3 DNA sequence: TGCGCCAGCAGGGGCTCTCTTTGGGAGGACCATGGCTACACCTTC. V usage is TRBV5-1 and J usage is TRBJ1-2; D remains ambiguous. The CDR3 covers 15 residues. V was cut by 5 bases and J by 6 bases, with 20 bases left in between. Per germline, CDR1 SGHRS and CDR2 YFSETQ. Full variable domain (rest looked up from reference TRBV5-1 and TRBJ1-2): KAGVTQTPRYLIKTRGQQVTLSCSPISGHRSVSWYQQTPGQGLQFLFEYFSETQRNKGNFPGRFSGRQFSNSRSEMNVSTLELGDSALYLCASRGSLWEDHGYTFGSGTRLTVV.

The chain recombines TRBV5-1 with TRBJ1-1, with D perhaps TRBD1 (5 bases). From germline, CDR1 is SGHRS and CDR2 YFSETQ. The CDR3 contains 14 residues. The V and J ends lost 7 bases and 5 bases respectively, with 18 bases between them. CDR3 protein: CASGAGEVGTEAFF. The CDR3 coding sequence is TGCGCCAGCGGGGCGGGGGAAGTGGGGACTGAAGCTTTCTTT.

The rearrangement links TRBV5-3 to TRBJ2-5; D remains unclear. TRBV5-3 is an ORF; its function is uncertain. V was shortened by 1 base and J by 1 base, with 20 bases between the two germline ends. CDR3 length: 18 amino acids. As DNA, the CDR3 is TGTGCCAGAAGCTTGACCATTACCCTCTTAGAGGTCCAAGAGACCCAGTACTTC. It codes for CARSLTITLLEVQETQYF.

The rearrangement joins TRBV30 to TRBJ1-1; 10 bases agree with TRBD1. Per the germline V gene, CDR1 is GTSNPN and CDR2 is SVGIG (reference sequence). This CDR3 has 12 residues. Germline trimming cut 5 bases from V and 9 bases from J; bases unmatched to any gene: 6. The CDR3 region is CAWSSTGGKAFF. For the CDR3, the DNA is TGTGCCTGGTCGTCGACAGGGGGCAAAGCTTTCTTT.

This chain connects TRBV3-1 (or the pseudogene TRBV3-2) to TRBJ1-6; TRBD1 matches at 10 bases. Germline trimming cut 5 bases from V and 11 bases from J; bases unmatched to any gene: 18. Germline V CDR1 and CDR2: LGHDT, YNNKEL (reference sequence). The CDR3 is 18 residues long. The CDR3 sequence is CASSSTFPGQGKITPLHF. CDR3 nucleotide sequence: TGTGCCAGCAGCTCCACCTTCCCGGGACAGGGGAAAATTACACCCCTCCACTTT.

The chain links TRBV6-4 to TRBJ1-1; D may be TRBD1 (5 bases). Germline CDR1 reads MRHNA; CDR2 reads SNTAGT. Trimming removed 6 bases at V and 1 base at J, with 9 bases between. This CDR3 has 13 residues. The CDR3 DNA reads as TGTGCCAGCAGCCAACAGGAGAACACTGAAGCTTTCTTT. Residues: CASSQQENTEAFF.

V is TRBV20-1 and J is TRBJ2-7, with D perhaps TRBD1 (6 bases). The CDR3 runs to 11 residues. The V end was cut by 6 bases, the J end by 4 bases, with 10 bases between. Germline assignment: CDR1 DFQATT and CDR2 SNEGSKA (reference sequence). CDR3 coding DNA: TGCAGTGCCCGGACAGAGTACGAGCAGTACTTC. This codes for CSARTEYEQYF.

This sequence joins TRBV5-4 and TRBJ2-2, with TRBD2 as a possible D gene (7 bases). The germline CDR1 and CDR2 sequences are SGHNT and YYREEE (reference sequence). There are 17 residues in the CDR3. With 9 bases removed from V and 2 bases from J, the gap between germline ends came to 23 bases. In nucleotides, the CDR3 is TGTGCCACCCTCCCAGGTAGCCGGGGGGCTAACACCGGGGAGCTGTTTTTT. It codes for CATLPGSRGANTGELFF.

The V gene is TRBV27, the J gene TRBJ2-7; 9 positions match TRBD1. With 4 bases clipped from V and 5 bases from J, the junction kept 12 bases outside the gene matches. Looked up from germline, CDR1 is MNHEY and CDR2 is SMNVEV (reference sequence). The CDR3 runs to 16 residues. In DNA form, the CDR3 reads TGTGCCAGCAGTTCGCACGCCTCGGGACAGGGAAACGAGCAGTACTTC. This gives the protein CASSSHASGQGNEQYF.

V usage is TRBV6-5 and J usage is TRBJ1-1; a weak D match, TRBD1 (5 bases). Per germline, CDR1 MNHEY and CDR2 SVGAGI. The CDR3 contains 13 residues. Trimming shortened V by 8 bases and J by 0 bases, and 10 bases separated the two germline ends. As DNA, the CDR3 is TGTGCCAGCTCGACAGATATGAACACTGAAGCTTTCTTT. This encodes CASSTDMNTEAFF.

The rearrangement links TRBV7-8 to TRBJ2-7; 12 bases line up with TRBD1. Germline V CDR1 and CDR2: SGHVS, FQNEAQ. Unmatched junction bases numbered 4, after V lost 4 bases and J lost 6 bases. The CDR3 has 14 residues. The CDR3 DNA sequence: TGTGCCAGCAGCTGGAGGGACAGGGGGCGCGAGCAGTACTTC. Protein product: CASSWRDRGREQYF. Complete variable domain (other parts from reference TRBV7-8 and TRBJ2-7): GAGVSQSPRYKVAKRGQDVALRCDPISGHVSLFWYQQALGQGPEFLTYFQNEAQLDKSGLPSDRFFAERPEGSVSTLKIQRTQQEDSAVYLCASSWRDRGREQYFGPGTRLTVT.

Here the CDR3 reads CASSVRMGLNEQFF. Written as DNA, the CDR3 is TGTGCCAGCAGTGTAAGGATGGGCCTCAATGAGCAGTTCTTC. The chain has TRBV2 and TRBJ2-1; the D is unclear. Germline assignment: CDR1 SNHLY and CDR2 FYNNEI. V shed 4 bases and J shed 6 bases, with 13 bases lying between them. The CDR3 loop spans 14 amino acids.

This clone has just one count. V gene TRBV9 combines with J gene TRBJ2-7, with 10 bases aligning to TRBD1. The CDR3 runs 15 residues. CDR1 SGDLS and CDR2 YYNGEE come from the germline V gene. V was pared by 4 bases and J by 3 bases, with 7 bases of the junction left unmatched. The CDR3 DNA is TGTGCCAGCAGCAAAGCGACAGGGGGCATCTACGAGCAGTACTTC. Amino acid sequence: CASSKATGGIYEQYF. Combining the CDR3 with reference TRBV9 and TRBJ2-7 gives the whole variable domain DSGVTQTPKHLITATGQRVTLRCSPRSGDLSVYWYQQSLDQGLQFLIQYYNGEERAKGNILERFSAQQFPDLHSELNLSSLELGDSALYFCASSKATGGIYEQYFGPGTRLTVT.

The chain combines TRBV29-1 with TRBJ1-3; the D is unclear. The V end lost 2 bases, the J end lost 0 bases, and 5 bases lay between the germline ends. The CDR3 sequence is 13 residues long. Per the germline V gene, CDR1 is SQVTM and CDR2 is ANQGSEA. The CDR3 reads CSVERSSGNTIYF. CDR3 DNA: TGCAGCGTTGAACGGAGCTCTGGAAACACCATATATTTT. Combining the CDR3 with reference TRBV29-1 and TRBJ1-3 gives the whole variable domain SAVISQKPSRDICQRGTSLTIQCQVDSQVTMMFWYRQQPGQSLTLIATANQGSEATYESGFVIDKFPISRPNLTFSTLTVSNMSPEDSSIYLCSVERSSGNTIYFGEGSWLTVV.